This section outlines one T cell receptor (beta chain) sequence together with its context. This entry is derived from a study of cytomegalovirus exposure and HLA in healthy donors. When sampled, the donors appeared nominally healthy, though they likely had unrecorded immune exposures. Germline V gives CDR1 KGHSH, CDR2 LQKENI. The CDR3 consists of 13 residues. V shed 5 bases, J shed 6 bases, and the junction held 6 bases outside the gene matches. It was with 60 Vbeta and 13 Jbeta primers that the PCR ran. Method: immunoSEQ multiplex PCR; TCRdb's copy keeps in-frame clones and lacks some. The table shows 150,000 to 200,000 clones, with 82% occurring only once.

The chain uses TRBV18 and TRBJ1-2; 7 nucleotides align to TRBD1. Sequencing was done on a sample of PBMCs. The receptor was isolated from a girl between 5 and 17 years old in good health and CMV-seropositive. This CDR3 is CASSADRENGYTF. The CDR3 bases are TGTGCCAGCTCAGCAGACAGGGAAAATGGCTACACCTTC.